The TCR beta chain under discussion was sequenced for a study of blood T cell repertoires in COVID-19. Background on the study: The study drew acute and convalescent COVID-19 samples from the United States, Italy and Spain.

The protocol was immunoSEQ multiplex PCR, while the TCRdb copy is restricted to in-frame clones and leaves out a portion. The sample comprises a few hundred thousand clones, roughly 90% of which are singletons, and about 7.1% rests with the top ten. Enrolled during active infection, Seattle patients were then followed longitudinally. The CDR3 loop spans 17 amino acids. Germline loops: CDR1 PRHDT, CDR2 FYEKMQ (reference sequence). With 8 bases clipped from V and 4 bases from J, the junction kept 8 bases outside the gene matches. The rearrangement links TRBV13 to TRBJ2-2; 15 nucleotides line up with TRBD2. Sequenced sample: peripheral blood. The clonotype originates from a woman aged 55-69 years with COVID-19, enrolled during active disease. CDR3 in amino acids: CASRGLAGGPGTGELFF. CDR3 DNA sequence: TGTGCCAGCCGTGGACTAGCGGGGGGGCCGGGCACCGGGGAGCTGTTTTTT.